The T cell receptor (beta chain) under discussion was sequenced for a study of blood T cells in healthy people across ages (dated by TCRdb to between 2014 and 2017). With regard to the full study: In model experiments, template switching captured roughly one uniquely barcoded TCR beta cDNA molecule for every two T cells. The study measured age-related changes in TCR beta repertoire diversity using deep sequencing normalized with unique cDNA molecular identifiers. The donors were split into four age groups: young (average around 15 years), middle-aged (39), aged (approximately 59) and long-lived (about 82). To avoid experimental bias, donors of different ages were distributed randomly across sequencing lanes. For two donors (one aged 18 to 30 and one aged 80 or older), the study analyzed two additional independent replicas of 1 million unique cDNA reads from the same blood draw. Study-wide conclusions, independent of this receptor: Conclusive comparison of naive and antigen-experienced compartments was prevented by the profiling of bulk unsorted PBMCs. Total diversity estimates from one million sequenced T cells were considered lower bounds and underestimates. Compared with the aged group, the long-lived group had more naive CD4+ T cells, fewer expanded clones and increased TCR diversity, a pattern suggesting age selection. A strong correlation was found between observed TCR beta diversity and the percentage of naive T cells measured by flow cytometry. As age increased, observed TCR beta diversity per million T cells dropped in a roughly linear way, and a significant reduction was already evident by age about 36. Because donor CMV infection status was unknown, age-related changes in expanded clonotypes were potentially confounded.

With regard to this clonotype: Its recognized antigen is unknown. No qualities accompany the bases; no much larger clone lies one base away.

Receptors were amplified or captured by 5' RACE. The data were produced on an Illumina HiSeq 2500. A second roughly 7 to 12 cycle PCR used a sample-barcoded 5' primer and a J-beta primer mix. A template-switch 5' adaptor carrying 12 random nucleotides introduced a unique molecular identifier onto each TCR beta cDNA molecule. Each sample yielded at least 2.5 million CDR3-containing paired-end reads. All of the RNA was converted into first-strand cDNA using the Mint cDNA synthesis kit, with a TRBC-specific oligonucleotide serving as the primer. Following uracil-DNA glycosylase treatment, a first 18-cycle PCR with universal primers M1SS and BC2_uni_R was performed on all cDNA. Regarding the original processing steps: Each sample was normalized by randomly selecting 1 million high-quality reads, each carrying a distinct molecular identifier. Reads with shared molecular identifiers were discarded instead of being binned into consensus sequences. MiTCR, set to a Q25 quality threshold and the strictest error-elimination algorithm, was used for CDR3 identification, clonotype clustering and error correction. A nonparametric unseen species model with Euler transformation was used to estimate lower-bound total TCR beta diversity. TCRdb applied fastp at Q25 and MiXCR to the public reads, then kept only in-frame beta chains. Identical CDR3 proteins give one entry, which carries the most common genes and DNA. In this record, the V and J calls reflect TCRdb's handling and not the investigators' own analysis. In this sample the table shows approximately 820,000 distinct CDR3 sequences, more than 40% of which occur a single time. The ten largest clonotypes hold 15% to 25% of the sample.

The donors were roughly 39 Caucasian individuals from Russia, aged roughly 6 to 100 years, who were systemically healthy. Ten milliliters of peripheral blood were drawn from each donor into EDTA-treated Vacutainer tubes. Ficoll-Paque density-gradient centrifugation was used to isolate PBMCs, with at least 6.5 million per sample. Trizol reagent was used to extract total RNA from the PBMCs, yielding at least 5 micrograms per sample. For every donor, flow cytometry on a PBMC aliquot measured the percentage of naive CD45RAhigh/CD27high T cells. Trimming takes 3 bases from V and 3 bases from J, and the germline ends sit 10 bases apart. CDR1 and CDR2 are drawn from the germline V gene: SGHTA, FQGNSA. The CDR3 goes from the cysteine to the phenylalanine over 14 residues. The only DNA kept is the CDR3, 42 bases in frame from the first base.

This receptor chain uses TRBV7-2 and TRBJ2-3, with no confidently assigned D gene. Sequenced material: blood. This receptor was obtained from a man between 60 and 75 years old in good health. This receptor has the CDR3 CASSFAHLTDTQYF. The nucleotide sequence is given as TGTGCCAGCAGCTTCGCCCACCTGACAGATACGCAGTATTTT.